Below, 7 T cell receptor beta chains from the same sample are listed, as sequenced in a study of prognosis after radiotherapy for stage I lung cancer. Multiplex PCR in two rounds served to amplify TCR beta CDR3 from genomic DNA. First-round PCR, the initial amplification, used primers specific to each TRBV and TRBJ gene. MiXCR was run by TCRdb on the multiplex PCR reads, yielding one entry per CDR3 protein. This sample has 45,000 to 60,000 distinct CDR3 sequences, with approximately 35% found just once. Material: PBMCs, obtained before or after stereotactic body radiation therapy (not recorded which). Receptors were obtained from a donor over 45 with non-small cell lung cancer.

This clonotype was found many times. The chain recombines TRBV20-1 with TRBJ2-3, with D hard to call. CDR1 is DFQATT and CDR2 is SNEGSKA in the germline V gene (reference sequence). The V and J ends lost 2 bases and 0 bases respectively, with 12 bases between them. The length of the CDR3 is 15 residues. CDR3 protein: CSARITQYSTDTQYF. The CDR3 nucleotides read TGCAGTGCTAGAATCACTCAGTATAGCACAGATACGCAGTATTTT.

This clonotype occurred many times. The chain links TRBV25-1 to TRBJ1-1, with a weak D call TRBD1 (6 bases). Germline lookup yields CDR1 MGHDK and CDR2 SYGVNS. CDR3 size: 16 residues. Trimming took off 0 bases at V and 4 bases at J, with 15 bases between the two ends. The CDR3 DNA sequence: TGTGCCAGCAGTGAATACGGGGGGCGAGGGGGCACTGAAGCTTTCTTT. Translation gives CASSEYGGRGGTEAFF.

This clonotype occurred many times. This chain links TRBV28 with TRBJ1-2; D is undetermined. The CDR3 sequence is 12 residues long. Germline CDR1 MDHEN, CDR2 SYDVKM. V lost 5 bases, J lost 7 bases, and 11 bases lay in between. CDR3 protein: CASSPPGSGYTF. Written as DNA, the CDR3 is TGTGCCAGCAGTCCCCCGGGGAGTGGCTACACCTTC.

The chain carries TRBV24-1 and TRBJ2-2; D might be TRBD2 (6 bases). Looked up from germline, CDR1 is KGHDR and CDR2 is SFDVKD. The CDR3 runs to 20 residues. The germline V and J ends were trimmed by 1 base and 10 bases, with 30 bases remaining between them. CDR3 sequence: CATSDFLPSAGPSAFVELFF. In nucleotides, the CDR3 is TGTGCCACCAGTGATTTTCTGCCGTCGGCAGGTCCTAGCGCGTTCGTGGAGCTGTTTTTT.

This clonotype was observed a single time. The CDR3 protein is CSAREMQGEAYEQYF. The CDR3 DNA is TGCAGTGCTAGAGAGATGCAGGGAGAAGCCTACGAGCAGTACTTC. The chain couples TRBV20-1 to TRBJ2-7; D could derive from TRBD1 or TRBD2 (5 bases each). Germline lookup yields CDR1 DFQATT and CDR2 SNEGSKA (reference sequence). CDR3 length: 15 amino acids. V lost 0 bases to trimming and J lost 2 bases, with 14 bases between them.

This clonotype has a single count. The junction does not match germline at one end; this may be a read error. The chain couples TRBV7-2 to TRBJ1-2, with D maybe TRBD1 (5 bases). There are 16 residues in the CDR3. Germline V gene data show CDR1 as SGHTA and CDR2 as FQGNSA. The CDR3 here is CVSSQQAMSRVSGYTF. The CDR3 DNA is TGTGTCAGCAGTCAACAGGCAATGAGCAGGGTCTCTGGCTACACCTTC.

This clonotype was seen at least ten times. J is TRBJ1-4 and V is TRBV18, with D uncertain. The length of the CDR3 is 14 residues. V was clipped by 4 bases and J by 2 bases, with 8 bases between them. CDR1 and CDR2 from the germline V gene are KGHSH and LQKENI. The CDR3 spells CASSQTVTNEKLFF. In DNA, the CDR3 is TGTGCCAGCTCACAGACGGTCACTAATGAAAAACTGTTTTTT.